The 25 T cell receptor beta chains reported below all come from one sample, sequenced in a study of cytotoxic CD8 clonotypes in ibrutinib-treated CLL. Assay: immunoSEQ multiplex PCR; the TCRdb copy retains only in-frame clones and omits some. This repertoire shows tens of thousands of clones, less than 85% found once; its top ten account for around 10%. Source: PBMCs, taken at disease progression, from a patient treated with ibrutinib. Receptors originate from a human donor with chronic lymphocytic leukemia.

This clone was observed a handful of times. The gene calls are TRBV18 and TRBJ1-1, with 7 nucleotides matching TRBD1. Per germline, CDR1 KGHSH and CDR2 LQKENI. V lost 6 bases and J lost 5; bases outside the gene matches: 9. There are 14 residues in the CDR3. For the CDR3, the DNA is TGTGCCAGCTCCCAAAGACAGGGAGGAACTGAAGCTTTCTTT. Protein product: CASSQRQGGTEAFF.

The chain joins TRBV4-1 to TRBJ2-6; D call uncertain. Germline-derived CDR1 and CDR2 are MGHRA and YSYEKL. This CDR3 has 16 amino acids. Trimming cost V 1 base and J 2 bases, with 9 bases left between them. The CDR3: CASSQGRGAGANVLTF. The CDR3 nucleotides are TGCGCCAGCAGCCAAGGGCGTGGGGCTGGGGCCAACGTCCTGACTTTC.

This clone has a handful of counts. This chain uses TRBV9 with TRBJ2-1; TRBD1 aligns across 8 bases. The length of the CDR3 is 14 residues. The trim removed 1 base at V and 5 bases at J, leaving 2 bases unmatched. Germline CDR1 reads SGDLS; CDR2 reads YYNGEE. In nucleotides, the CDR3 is TGTGCCAGCAGCGTACAGGGGGCTAACAATGAGCAGTTCTTC. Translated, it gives CASSVQGANNEQFF.

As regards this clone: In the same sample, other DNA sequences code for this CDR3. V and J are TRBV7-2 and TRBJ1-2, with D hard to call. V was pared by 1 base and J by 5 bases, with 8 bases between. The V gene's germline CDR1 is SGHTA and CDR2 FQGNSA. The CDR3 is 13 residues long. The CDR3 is CASSLGHDYGYTF. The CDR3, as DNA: TGTGCCAGCAGCTTAGGACATGATTATGGCTACACCTTC.

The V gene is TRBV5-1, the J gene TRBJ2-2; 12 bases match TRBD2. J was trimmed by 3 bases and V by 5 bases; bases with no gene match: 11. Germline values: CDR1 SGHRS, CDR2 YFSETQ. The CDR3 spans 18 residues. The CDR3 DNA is TGCGCCAGCAGGGTTCGGACTAGCGGGGTACGGGACACCGGGGAGCTGTTTTTT. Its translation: CASRVRTSGVRDTGELFF.

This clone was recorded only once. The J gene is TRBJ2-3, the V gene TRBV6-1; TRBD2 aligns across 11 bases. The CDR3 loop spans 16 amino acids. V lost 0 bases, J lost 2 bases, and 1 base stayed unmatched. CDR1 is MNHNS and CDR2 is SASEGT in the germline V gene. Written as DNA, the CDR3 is TGTGCCAGCAGTGAAGCTAGCGGGGGGGCCACAGATACGCAGTATTTT. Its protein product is CASSEASGGATDTQYF.

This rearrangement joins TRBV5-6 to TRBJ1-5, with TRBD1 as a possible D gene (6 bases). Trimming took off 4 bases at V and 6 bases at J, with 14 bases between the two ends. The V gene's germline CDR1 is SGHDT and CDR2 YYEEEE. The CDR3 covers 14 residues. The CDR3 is CASSQGFGSQPQHF. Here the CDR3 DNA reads TGTGCCAGCAGCCAGGGGTTTGGGAGTCAGCCCCAGCATTTT.

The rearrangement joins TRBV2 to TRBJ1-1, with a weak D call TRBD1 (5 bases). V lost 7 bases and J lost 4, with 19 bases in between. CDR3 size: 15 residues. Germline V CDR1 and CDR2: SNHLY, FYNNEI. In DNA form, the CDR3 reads TGTGCCAGCACCCTCCTACCAGGGACCGGCACTGAAGCTTTCTTT. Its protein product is CASTLLPGTGTEAFF.

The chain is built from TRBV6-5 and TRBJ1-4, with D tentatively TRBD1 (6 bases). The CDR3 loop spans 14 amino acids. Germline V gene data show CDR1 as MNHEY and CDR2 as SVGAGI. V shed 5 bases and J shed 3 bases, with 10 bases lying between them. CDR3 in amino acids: CASSRGGPNEKLFF. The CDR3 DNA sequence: TGTGCCAGCAGTCGAGGGGGGCCTAATGAAAAACTGTTTTTT.

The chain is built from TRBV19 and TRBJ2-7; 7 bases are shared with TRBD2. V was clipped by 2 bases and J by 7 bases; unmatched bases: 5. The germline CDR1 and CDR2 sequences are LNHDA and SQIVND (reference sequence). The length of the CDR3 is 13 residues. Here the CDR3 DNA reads TGTGCCAGTAGTATATTCGACGGGAGGGAGCAGTACTTC. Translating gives CASSIFDGREQYF.

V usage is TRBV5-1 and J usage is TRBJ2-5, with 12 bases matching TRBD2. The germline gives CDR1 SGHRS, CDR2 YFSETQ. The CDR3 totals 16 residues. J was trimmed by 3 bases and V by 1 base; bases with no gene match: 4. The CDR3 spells CASSLRPSGGEETQYF. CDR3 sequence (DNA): TGCGCCAGCAGCTTGCGGCCTAGCGGGGGGGAAGAGACCCAGTACTTC.

CDR3 amino acids: CASSAYQGGAYEQYF. The CDR3 coding sequence is TGTGCCAGCAGTGCCTACCAGGGGGGTGCCTACGAGCAGTACTTC. The chain recombines TRBV2 with TRBJ2-7; D perhaps matches TRBD1 (7 bases). Between the trimmed V and J ends, which lost 4 bases and 2 bases, there was a span of 15 bases. The germline V gene encodes CDR1 SNHLY and CDR2 FYNNEI. The CDR3 is made up of 15 amino acids.

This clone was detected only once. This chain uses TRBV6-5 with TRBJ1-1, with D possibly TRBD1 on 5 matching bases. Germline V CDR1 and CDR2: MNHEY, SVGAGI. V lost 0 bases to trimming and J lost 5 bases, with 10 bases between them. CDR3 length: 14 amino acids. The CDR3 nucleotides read TGTGCCAGCAGTTACTCGTTCAGGGAAACTGAAGCTTTCTTT. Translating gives CASSYSFRETEAFF.

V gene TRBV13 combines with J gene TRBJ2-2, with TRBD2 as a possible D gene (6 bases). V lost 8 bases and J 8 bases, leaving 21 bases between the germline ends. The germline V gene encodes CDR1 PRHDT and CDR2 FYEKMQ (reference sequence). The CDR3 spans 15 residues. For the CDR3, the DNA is TGTGCCAGCCGACGGGGGAGGACCCGCTCTGGGGAGCTGTTTTTT. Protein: CASRRGRTRSGELFF. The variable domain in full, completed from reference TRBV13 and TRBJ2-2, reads AAGVIQSPRHLIKEKRETATLKCYPIPRHDTVYWYQQGPGQDPQFLISFYEKMQSDKGSIPDRFSAQQFSDYHSELNMSSLELGDSALYFCASRRGRTRSGELFFGEGSRLTVL.

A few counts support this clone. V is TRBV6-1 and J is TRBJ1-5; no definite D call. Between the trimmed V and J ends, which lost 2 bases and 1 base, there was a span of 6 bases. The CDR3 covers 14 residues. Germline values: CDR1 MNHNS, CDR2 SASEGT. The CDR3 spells CASSELGSNQPQHF. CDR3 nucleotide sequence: TGTGCCAGCAGTGAATTAGGGAGCAATCAGCCCCAGCATTTT.

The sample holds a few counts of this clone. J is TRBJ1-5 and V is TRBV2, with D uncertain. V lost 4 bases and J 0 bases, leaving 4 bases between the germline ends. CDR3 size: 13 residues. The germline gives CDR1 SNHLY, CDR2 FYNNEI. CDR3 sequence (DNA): TGTGCCAGCAGTGCAGATAGCAATCAGCCCCAGCATTTT. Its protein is CASSADSNQPQHF.

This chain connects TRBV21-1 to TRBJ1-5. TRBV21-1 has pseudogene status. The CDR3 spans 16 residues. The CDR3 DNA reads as TGTGCCAGCAGCATCGGGACGGTCCTTAGCAATCAGCCCCAGCATTTT. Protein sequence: CASSIGTVLSNQPQHF.

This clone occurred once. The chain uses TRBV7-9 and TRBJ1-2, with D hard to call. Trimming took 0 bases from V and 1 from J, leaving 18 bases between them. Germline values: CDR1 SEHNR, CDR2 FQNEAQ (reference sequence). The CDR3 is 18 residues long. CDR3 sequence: CASSLARALGLNNYGYTF. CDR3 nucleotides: TGTGCCAGCAGCTTAGCCCGCGCCTTGGGTCTAAATAACTATGGCTACACCTTC.

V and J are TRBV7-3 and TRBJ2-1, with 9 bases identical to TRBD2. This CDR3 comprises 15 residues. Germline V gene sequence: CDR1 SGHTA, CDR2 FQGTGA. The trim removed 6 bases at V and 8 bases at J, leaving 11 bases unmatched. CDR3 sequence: CASRSGTSFSDEQFF. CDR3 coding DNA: TGTGCCAGCAGATCCGGGACTAGCTTTAGCGATGAGCAGTTCTTC. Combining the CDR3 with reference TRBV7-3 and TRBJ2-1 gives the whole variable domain GAGVSQTPSNKVTEKGKYVELRCDPISGHTALYWYRQSLGQGPEFLIYFQGTGAADDSGLPNDRFFAVRPEGSVSTLKIQRTERGDSAVYLCASRSGTSFSDEQFFGPGTRLTVL.

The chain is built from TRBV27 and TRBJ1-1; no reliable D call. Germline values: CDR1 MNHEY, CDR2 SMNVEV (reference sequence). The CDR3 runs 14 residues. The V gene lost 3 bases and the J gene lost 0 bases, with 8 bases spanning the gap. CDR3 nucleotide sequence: TGTGCCAGCAGTTTTTTGGGGATGAACACTGAAGCTTTCTTT. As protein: CASSFLGMNTEAFF.

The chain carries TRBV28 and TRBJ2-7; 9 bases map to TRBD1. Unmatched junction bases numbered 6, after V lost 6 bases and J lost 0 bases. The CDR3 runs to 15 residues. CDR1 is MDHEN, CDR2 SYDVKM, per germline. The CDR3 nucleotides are TGTGCCAGCAGCCGGACAGGGGCTATCTCCTACGAGCAGTACTTC. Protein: CASSRTGAISYEQYF. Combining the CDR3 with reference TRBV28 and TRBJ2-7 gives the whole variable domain DVKVTQSSRYLVKRTGEKVFLECVQDMDHENMFWYRQDPGLGLRLIYFSYDVKMKEKGDIPEGYSVSREKKERFSLILESASTNQTSMYLCASSRTGAISYEQYFGPGTRLTVT.

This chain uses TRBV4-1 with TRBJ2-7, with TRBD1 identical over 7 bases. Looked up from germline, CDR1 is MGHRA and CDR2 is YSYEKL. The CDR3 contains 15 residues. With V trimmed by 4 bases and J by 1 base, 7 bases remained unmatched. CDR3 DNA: TGCGCCAGCAGCCCGACGGGACAGTTTTCCTACGAGCAGTACTTC. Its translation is CASSPTGQFSYEQYF.

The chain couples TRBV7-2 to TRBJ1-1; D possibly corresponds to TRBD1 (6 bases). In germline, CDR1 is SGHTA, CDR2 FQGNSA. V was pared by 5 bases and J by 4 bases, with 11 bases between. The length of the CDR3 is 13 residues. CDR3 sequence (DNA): TGTGCCAGCAGCACACAGGGATTCACTGAAGCTTTCTTT. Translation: CASSTQGFTEAFF.

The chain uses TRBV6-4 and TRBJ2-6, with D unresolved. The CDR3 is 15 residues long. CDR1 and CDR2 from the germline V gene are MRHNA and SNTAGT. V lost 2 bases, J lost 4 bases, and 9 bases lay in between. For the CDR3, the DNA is TGTGCCAGCAGTGACGACACGGCAGGGGCCAACGTCCTGACTTTC. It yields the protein CASSDDTAGANVLTF.

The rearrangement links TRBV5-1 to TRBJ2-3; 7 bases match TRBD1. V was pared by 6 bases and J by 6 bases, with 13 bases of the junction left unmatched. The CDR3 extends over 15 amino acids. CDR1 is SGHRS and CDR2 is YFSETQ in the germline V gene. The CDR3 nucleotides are TGCGCCAGCACGAACTCCCCGCACAGGGGCGATACGCAGTATTTT. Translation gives CASTNSPHRGDTQYF.